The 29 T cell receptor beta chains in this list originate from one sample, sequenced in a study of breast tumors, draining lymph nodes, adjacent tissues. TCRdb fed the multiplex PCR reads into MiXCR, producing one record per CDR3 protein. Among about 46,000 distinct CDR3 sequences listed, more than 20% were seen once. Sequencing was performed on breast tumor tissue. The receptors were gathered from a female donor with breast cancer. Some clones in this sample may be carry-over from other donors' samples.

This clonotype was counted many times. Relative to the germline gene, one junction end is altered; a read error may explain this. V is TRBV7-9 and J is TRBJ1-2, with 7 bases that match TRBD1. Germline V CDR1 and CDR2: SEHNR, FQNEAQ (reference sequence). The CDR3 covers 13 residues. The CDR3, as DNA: TGTGCCAGCAGCTCGGGACAGCAATTCCCCTTCAACTTC. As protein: CASSSGQQFPFNF.

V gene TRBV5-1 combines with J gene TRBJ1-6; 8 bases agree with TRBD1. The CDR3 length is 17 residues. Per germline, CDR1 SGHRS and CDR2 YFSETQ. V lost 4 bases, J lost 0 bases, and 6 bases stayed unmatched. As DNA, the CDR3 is TGCGCCAGCAGCGGAGGACAGGGAACCTCCTATAATTCACCCCTCCACTTT. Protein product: CASSGGQGTSYNSPLHF.

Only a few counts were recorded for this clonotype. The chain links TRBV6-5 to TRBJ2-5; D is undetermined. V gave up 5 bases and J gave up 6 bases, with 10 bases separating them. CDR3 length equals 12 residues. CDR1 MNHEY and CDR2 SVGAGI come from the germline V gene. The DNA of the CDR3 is TGTGCCAGCAGTAACGAAATGAAGACCCAGTACTTC. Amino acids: CASSNEMKTQYF.

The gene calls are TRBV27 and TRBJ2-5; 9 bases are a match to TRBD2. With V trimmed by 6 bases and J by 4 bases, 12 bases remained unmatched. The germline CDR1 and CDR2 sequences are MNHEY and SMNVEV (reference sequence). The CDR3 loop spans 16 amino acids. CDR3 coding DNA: TGTGCCAGCAGCCGATATATAGCGGGAGTACGAGAGACCCAGTACTTC. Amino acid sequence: CASSRYIAGVRETQYF.

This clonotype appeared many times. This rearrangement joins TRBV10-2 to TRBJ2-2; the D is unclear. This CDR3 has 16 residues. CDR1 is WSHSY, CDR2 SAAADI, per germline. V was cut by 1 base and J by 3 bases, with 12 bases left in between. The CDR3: CASSEFLAPDTGELFF. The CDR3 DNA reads TGCGCCAGCAGTGAGTTCTTGGCCCCGGACACCGGGGAGCTGTTTTTT.

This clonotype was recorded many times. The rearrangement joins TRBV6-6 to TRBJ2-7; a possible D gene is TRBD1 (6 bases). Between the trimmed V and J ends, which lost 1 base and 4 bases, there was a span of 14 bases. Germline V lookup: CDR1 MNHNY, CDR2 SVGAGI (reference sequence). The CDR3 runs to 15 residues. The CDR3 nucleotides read TGTGCCAGCAGTTACTTTGGCCAGGGGCCGTACGAGCAGTACTTC. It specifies CASSYFGQGPYEQYF.

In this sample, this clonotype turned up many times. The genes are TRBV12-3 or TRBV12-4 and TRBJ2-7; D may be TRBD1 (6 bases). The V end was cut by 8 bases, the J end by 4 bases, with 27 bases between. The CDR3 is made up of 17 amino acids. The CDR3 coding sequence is TGTGCCAGCCTCCCCCCAAAGGAGACAGGCCTACCTTACGAGCAGTACTTC. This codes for CASLPPKETGLPYEQYF.

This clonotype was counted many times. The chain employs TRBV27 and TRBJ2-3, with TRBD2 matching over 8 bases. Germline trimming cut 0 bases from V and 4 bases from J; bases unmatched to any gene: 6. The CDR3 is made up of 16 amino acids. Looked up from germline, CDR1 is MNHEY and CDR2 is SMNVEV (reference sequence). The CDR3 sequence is CASSLSPSGYSDTQYF. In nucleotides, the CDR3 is TGTGCCAGCAGTTTATCTCCTAGCGGGTATTCAGATACGCAGTATTTT.

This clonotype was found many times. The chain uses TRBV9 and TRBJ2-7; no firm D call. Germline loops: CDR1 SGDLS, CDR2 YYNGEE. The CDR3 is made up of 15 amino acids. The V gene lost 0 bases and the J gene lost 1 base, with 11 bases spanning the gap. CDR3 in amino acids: CASSVEGLPSYEQYF. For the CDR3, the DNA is TGTGCCAGCAGCGTAGAAGGGCTACCTTCCTACGAGCAGTACTTC.

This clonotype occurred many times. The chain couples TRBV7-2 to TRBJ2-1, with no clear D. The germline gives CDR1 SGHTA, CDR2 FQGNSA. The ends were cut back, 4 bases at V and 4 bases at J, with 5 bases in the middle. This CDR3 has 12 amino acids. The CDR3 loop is CASSSRYNEQFF. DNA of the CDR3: TGTGCCAGCAGCTCGAGGTACAATGAGCAGTTCTTC.

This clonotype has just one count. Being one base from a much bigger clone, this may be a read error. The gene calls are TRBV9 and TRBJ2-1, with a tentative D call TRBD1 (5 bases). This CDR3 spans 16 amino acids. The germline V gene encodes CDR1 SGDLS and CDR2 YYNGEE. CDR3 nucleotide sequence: TGTGCCAGCAGCCTCCAACAGGAGCCCTCCTACGATGAGCAGTTCTTC. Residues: CASSLQQEPSYDEQFF.

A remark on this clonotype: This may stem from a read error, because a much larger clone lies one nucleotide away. CDR3 sequence reads: CASSQLVGIFGDTIYF. Written as DNA, the CDR3 is TGCGCCAGCAGCCAACTCGTGGGGATCTTCGGAGACACCATATATTTT. The chain employs TRBV4-1 and TRBJ1-3; D not certain. V lost 2 bases to trimming and J lost 8 bases, with 19 bases between them. The CDR3 sequence is 16 residues long. The germline V gene encodes CDR1 MGHRA and CDR2 YSYEKL.

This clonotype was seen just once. Written as DNA, the CDR3 is TGTGCCAGCTATAGAGGGGGCGCGGGAAATGAGCAGTTCTTC. It is translated as CASYRGGAGNEQFF. The chain is built from TRBV6-2 or TRBV6-3 and TRBJ2-1, with D possibly TRBD1 on 7 matching bases. V was trimmed by 8 bases and J by 7 bases, leaving 18 bases between them. The CDR3 covers 14 residues. CDR1 is MNHEY and CDR2 is SVGEGT in the germline V gene.

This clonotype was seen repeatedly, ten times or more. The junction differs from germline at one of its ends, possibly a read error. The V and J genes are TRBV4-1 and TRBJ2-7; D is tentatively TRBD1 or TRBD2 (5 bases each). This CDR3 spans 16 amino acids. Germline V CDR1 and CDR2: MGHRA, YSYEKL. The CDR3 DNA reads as TGCGCCAGCACCCAAGGTGGAACGGGGCTAGGCTACGAGCAGTACTTC. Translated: CASTQGGTGLGYEQYF.

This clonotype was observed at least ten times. CDR3 nucleotides: TGTGCCAGCAGCCAAGACATGGGAACTTTGGCGGGAGGCTGGTACGAGCAGTACTTC. It specifies CASSQDMGTLAGGWYEQYF. This chain joins TRBV3-1 and TRBJ2-7; 8 nucleotides match TRBD2. Germline loops: CDR1 LGHDT, CDR2 YNNKEL (reference sequence). The CDR3 loop spans 19 amino acids. The J segment lost 4 bases and the V segment lost 0 bases, leaving 17 bases of the junction unmatched.

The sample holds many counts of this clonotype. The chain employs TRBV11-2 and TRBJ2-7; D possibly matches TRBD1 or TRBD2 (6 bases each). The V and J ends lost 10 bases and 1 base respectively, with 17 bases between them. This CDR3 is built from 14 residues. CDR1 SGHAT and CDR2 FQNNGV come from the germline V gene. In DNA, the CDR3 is TGTGCCACCTCGCGAGGGGGGAGTTCCTACGAGCAGTACTTC. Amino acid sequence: CATSRGGSSYEQYF.

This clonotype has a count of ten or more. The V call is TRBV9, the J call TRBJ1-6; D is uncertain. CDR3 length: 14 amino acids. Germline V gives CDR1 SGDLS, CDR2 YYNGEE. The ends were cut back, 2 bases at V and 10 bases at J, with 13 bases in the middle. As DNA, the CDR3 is TGTGCCAGCAGCGTGAGCCAGCCGGGCTCACCCCTCCACTTT. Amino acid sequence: CASSVSQPGSPLHF.

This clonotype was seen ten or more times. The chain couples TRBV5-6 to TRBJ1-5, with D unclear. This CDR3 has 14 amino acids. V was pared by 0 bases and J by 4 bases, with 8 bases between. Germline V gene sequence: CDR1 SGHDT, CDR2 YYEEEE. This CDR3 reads CASSLGSINQPQHF. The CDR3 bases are TGTGCCAGCAGCTTGGGTAGTATAAATCAGCCCCAGCATTTT.

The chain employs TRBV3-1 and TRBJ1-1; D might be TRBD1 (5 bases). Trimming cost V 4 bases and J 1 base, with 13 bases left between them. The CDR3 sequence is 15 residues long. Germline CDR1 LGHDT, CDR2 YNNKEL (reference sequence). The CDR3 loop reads CASSPRDRGNTEAFF. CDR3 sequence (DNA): TGTGCCAGCAGCCCCCGGGACCGCGGGAACACTGAAGCTTTCTTT.

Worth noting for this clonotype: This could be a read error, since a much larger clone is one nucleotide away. CDR3 nucleotides: TGTGCCAGCGGGGGGTGGACAGGGTCCTACGAGCAGTACTTC. This sequence encodes CASGGWTGSYEQYF. The chain joins TRBV27 to TRBJ2-7, with 8 bases that match TRBD1. This CDR3 spans 14 amino acids. V lost 8 bases to trimming and J lost 1 base; unmatched junction nucleotides: 7. Germline values: CDR1 MNHEY, CDR2 SMNVEV (reference sequence).

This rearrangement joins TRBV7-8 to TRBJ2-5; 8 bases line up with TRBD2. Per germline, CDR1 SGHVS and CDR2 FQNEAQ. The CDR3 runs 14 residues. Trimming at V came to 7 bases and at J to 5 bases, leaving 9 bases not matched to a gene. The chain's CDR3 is CASIFGRAEETQYF. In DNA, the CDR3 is TGTGCCAGCATCTTCGGGAGGGCCGAGGAGACCCAGTACTTC.

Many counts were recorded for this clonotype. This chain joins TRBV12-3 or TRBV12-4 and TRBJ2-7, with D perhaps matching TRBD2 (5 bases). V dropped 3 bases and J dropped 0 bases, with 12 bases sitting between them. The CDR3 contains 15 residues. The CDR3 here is CASSLGAINSYEQYF. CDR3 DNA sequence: TGTGCCAGCAGTTTGGGAGCTATCAACTCCTACGAGCAGTACTTC.

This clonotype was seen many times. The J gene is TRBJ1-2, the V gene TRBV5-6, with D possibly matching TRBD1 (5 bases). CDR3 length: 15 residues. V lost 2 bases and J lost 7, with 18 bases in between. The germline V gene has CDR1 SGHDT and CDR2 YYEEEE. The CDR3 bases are TGTGCCAGCAGCTTAATATCTTGGGGGTCGGCTGGCTACACCTTC. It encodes CASSLISWGSAGYTF.

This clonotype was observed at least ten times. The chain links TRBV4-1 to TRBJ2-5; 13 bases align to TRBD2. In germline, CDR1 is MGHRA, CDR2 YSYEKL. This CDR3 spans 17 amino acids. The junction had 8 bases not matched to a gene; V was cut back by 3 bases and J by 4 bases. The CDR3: CASSQGLAGKIGETQYF. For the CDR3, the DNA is TGCGCCAGCAGCCAGGGACTAGCGGGAAAGATAGGAGAGACCCAGTACTTC.

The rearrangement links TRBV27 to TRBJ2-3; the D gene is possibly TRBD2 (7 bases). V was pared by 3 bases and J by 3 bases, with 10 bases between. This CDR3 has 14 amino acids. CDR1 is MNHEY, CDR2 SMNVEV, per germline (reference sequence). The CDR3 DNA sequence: TGTGCCAGCAGTTTCGGGGGGCTGACAGATACGCAGTATTTT. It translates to CASSFGGLTDTQYF.

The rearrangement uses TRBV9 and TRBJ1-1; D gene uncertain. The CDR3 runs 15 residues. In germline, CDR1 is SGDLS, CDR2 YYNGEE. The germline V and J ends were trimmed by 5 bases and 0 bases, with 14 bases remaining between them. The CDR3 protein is CASSPDPRMNTEAFF. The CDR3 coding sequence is TGTGCCAGCAGTCCTGACCCCCGGATGAACACTGAAGCTTTCTTT.

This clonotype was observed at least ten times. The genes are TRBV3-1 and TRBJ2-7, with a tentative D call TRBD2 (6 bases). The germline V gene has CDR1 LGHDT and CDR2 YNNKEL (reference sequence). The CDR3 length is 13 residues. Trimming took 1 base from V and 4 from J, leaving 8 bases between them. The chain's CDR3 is CASSQGSGYEQYF. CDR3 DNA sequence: TGTGCCAGCAGCCAAGGCAGCGGGTACGAGCAGTACTTC.

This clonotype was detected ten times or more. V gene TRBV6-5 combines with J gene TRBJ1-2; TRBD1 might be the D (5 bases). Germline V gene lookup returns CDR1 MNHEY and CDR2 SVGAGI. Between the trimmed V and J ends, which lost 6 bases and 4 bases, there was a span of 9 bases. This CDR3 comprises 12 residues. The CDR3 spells CASRTDSYGYTF. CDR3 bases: TGTGCCAGCAGAACCGACAGCTATGGCTACACCTTC.

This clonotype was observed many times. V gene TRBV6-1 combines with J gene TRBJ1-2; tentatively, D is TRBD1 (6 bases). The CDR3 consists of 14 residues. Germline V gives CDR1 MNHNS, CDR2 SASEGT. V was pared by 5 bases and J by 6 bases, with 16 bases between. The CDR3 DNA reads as TGTGCCAGCAGTCCCACCCCAGGGGCAGATGGCTACACCTTC. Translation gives CASSPTPGADGYTF.